Shown below are 30 T cell receptor beta chains from a single sample sequenced in a study of CD8 T cells in ankylosing spondylitis. Broader study findings: Ankylosing spondylitis blood appeared to carry a characteristic TCR beta motif of several highly homologous variants.

Antigens of these TCRs are unknown. Each CDR3 protein gets one entry after TCRdb re-called the 5' RACE reads with MiXCR. The data contain roughly 350,000 distinct CDR3 sequences, approximately 8.2% of them singletons. Sequenced: blood, either unsorted or a sorted T cell fraction (not recorded which). These receptors were collected from a male donor with ankylosing spondylitis.

This clonotype was observed a few times. The V gene is TRBV28, the J gene TRBJ1-1, with TRBD1 identical over 7 bases. CDR3 length: 12 residues. V lost 6 bases, J lost 5 bases, and 3 bases stayed unmatched. Germline lookup yields CDR1 MDHEN and CDR2 SYDVKM. CDR3 sequence reads: CASRTGVTEAFF. The CDR3 DNA follows: TGTGCCAGCAGAACAGGGGTTACTGAAGCTTTCTTT.

The V and J genes are TRBV24-1 and TRBJ2-1; maybe TRBD2 (6 bases). The germline V gene has CDR1 KGHDR and CDR2 SFDVKD. There are 17 residues in the CDR3. V was cut by 2 bases and J by 6 bases, with 19 bases left in between. The DNA for the CDR3 is TGTGCCACCAGTGATTCCCGAGGAGGGCTATACTCCAATGAGCAGTTCTTC. Encoded protein: CATSDSRGGLYSNEQFF.

At least ten counts were recorded for this clonotype. CDR3 sequence (DNA): TGTGCCAGCAGTTTAGAAGGGACGAGGCAGTTCTTC. Translating it yields CASSLEGTRQFF. V is TRBV12-3 or TRBV12-4 and J is TRBJ2-1; the D gene could be TRBD1 or TRBD2 (5 bases each). The CDR3 is 12 amino acids. Between the trimmed V and J ends, which lost 1 base and 12 bases, there was a span of 10 bases.

In this sample, this clonotype turned up a few times. This chain uses TRBV21-1 with TRBJ2-2; the D segment call TRBD1 is taken from the table without a DNA check. TRBV21-1 is shown as a pseudogene. The CDR3 consists of 16 residues. CDR3 residues: CASSKGNRGVSGELFF. CDR3 DNA: TGTGCCAGCAGCAAAGGGAACAGGGGAGTATCCGGGGAGCTGTTTTTT.

This clonotype was picked up many times. V gene TRBV6-1 combines with J gene TRBJ2-7; no firm D call. Trimming cost V 7 bases and J 2 bases, with 18 bases left between them. The CDR3 consists of 15 residues. The germline V gene has CDR1 MNHNS and CDR2 SASEGT. DNA for the CDR3: TGTGCCAGCACCCCTGACGGGTCGGCGGCCTACGAGCAGTACTTC. It yields the protein CASTPDGSAAYEQYF.

This clonotype has ten or more counts. For the CDR3, the DNA is TGTGCCAGCAGCAGAGCCCTTAAGTACAATGAGCAGTTCTTC. It specifies CASSRALKYNEQFF. V and J are TRBV11-2 and TRBJ2-1; unclear D gene. The CDR3 has 14 amino acids. V dropped 5 bases and J dropped 4 bases, with 12 bases sitting between them. Germline values: CDR1 SGHAT, CDR2 FQNNGV.

This clonotype occurred many times. The J gene is TRBJ2-5, the V gene TRBV7-9; D may be TRBD1 (5 bases). Germline V gene lookup returns CDR1 SEHNR and CDR2 FQNEAQ (reference sequence). The length of the CDR3 is 14 residues. V lost 1 base and J 4 bases, leaving 10 bases between the germline ends. The CDR3 region is CASSLDLGAETQYF. DNA for the CDR3: TGTGCCAGCAGCTTAGATTTAGGGGCAGAGACCCAGTACTTC.

Points on this clonotype: Compared with germline, one end of the junction differs, possibly owing to a read error. J is TRBJ2-5 and V is TRBV20-1, with D possibly being TRBD2 (7 bases). This CDR3 has 14 amino acids. Germline values: CDR1 DFQATT, CDR2 SNEGSKA (reference sequence). The CDR3 spells CSARGGDWQETQYF. CDR3 DNA sequence: TGCAGTGCGAGAGGGGGGGACTGGCAAGAGACCCAGTACTTC.

This clonotype was seen more than once but under ten times. CDR3 sequence reads: CASRQGSRYNEKLFF. Here the CDR3 DNA reads TGTGCCAGCAGGCAGGGATCGAGATATAATGAAAAACTGTTTTTT. The V and J genes are TRBV7-9 and TRBJ1-4; tentative D call: TRBD1 (5 bases). Germline V gene lookup returns CDR1 SEHNR and CDR2 FQNEAQ (reference sequence). V gave up 6 bases and J gave up 4 bases, with 15 bases separating them. The CDR3 has 15 residues. Full variable domain (missing parts from reference TRBV7-9 and TRBJ1-4): DTGVSQNPRHKITKRGQNVTFRCDPISEHNRLYWYRQTLGQGPEFLTYFQNEAQLEKSRLLSDRFSAERPKGSFSTLEIQRTEQGDSAMYLCASRQGSRYNEKLFFGSGTQLSVL.

The V and J genes are TRBV20-1 and TRBJ2-7; 8 bases are shared with TRBD1. V shed 3 bases, J shed 2 bases, and the junction held 12 bases outside the gene matches. The CDR3 length is 16 residues. Germline CDR1 DFQATT, CDR2 SNEGSKA (reference sequence). The CDR3, as DNA: TGCAGTGCTAGCCCTCCGGACAGGGAGGACCCCTACGAGCAGTACTTC. Its translation: CSASPPDREDPYEQYF.

This clonotype was observed at least ten times. J is TRBJ2-5 and V is TRBV14; no clear D gene. The CDR3 has 11 residues. The V gene's germline CDR1 is SGHDN and CDR2 FVKESK. V lost 0 bases, J lost 4 bases, and 0 bases lay in between. The CDR3 sequence: CASSQEETQYF. In DNA, the CDR3 is TGTGCCAGCAGCCAAGAAGAGACCCAGTACTTC.

This sequence joins TRBV29-1 and TRBJ2-7; 7 bases are a match to TRBD1. Germline V gene sequence: CDR1 SQVTM, CDR2 ANQGSEA. V lost 1 base and J lost 2; bases outside the gene matches: 2. There are 13 residues in the CDR3. CDR3 sequence reads: CSVEVTGAYEQYF. The CDR3 nucleotides are TGCAGCGTTGAAGTTACAGGGGCCTACGAGCAGTACTTC.

This clonotype was counted only a few times. For the CDR3, the DNA is TGTGCCAGCAGTCCACCCACAGGACGCACTGGGAACACTGAAGCTTTCTTT. Its translation is CASSPPTGRTGNTEAFF. V gene TRBV12-3 or TRBV12-4 combines with J gene TRBJ1-1, with D tentatively TRBD1 (5 bases). CDR3 length: 17 amino acids. V lost 5 bases, J lost 1 base, and 20 bases lay in between.

This clonotype was seen only once. This may be a read error, as it is one base from a much larger clone. This sequence joins TRBV9 and TRBJ2-1; TRBD1 agrees at 8 bases. The germline V gene encodes CDR1 SGDLS and CDR2 YYNGEE. There are 15 residues in the CDR3. CDR3 in amino acids: CASSVGDRGFNEKFF. The CDR3 DNA reads as TGTGCCAGCAGCGTAGGAGACAGGGGTTTCAATGAGAAGTTCTTC. Full variable domain (rest looked up from reference TRBV9 and TRBJ2-1): DSGVTQTPKHLITATGQRVTLRCSPRSGDLSVYWYQQSLDQGLQFLIQYYNGEERAKGNILERFSAQQFPDLHSELNLSSLELGDSALYFCASSVGDRGFNEKFFGPGTRLTVL.

This clonotype was observed a few times. The chain uses TRBV29-1 and TRBJ2-5; D is undetermined. V was pared by 6 bases and J by 2 bases, with 13 bases between. Germline CDR1 SQVTM, CDR2 ANQGSEA. The CDR3 length is 13 residues. Here the CDR3 DNA reads TGCAGCGTCCGAGCGTTGGTGCAAGAGACCCAGTACTTC. Translating gives CSVRALVQETQYF. The variable domain in full, completed from reference TRBV29-1 and TRBJ2-5, reads SAVISQKPSRDICQRGTSLTIQCQVDSQVTMMFWYRQQPGQSLTLIATANQGSEATYESGFVIDKFPISRPNLTFSTLTVSNMSPEDSSIYLCSVRALVQETQYFGPGTRLLVL.

The genes are TRBV6-5 and TRBJ2-7; 9 nucleotides line up with TRBD1. The J segment lost 3 bases and the V segment lost 5 bases, leaving 11 bases of the junction unmatched. This CDR3 comprises 16 residues. Per germline, CDR1 MNHEY and CDR2 SVGAGI. The CDR3 is CASSLRAGTGFYEQYF. CDR3 coding DNA: TGTGCCAGCAGTCTACGGGCAGGGACAGGGTTCTACGAGCAGTACTTC.

The sample holds many counts of this clonotype. The genes are TRBV7-8 and TRBJ1-1; D may be TRBD1 (5 bases). CDR1 and CDR2 (germline): SGHVS, FQNEAQ. Trimming removed 0 bases from V and 4 bases from J, with 12 bases in between. The CDR3 is 15 residues long. CDR3 in amino acids: CASSLAGTSGTEAFF. CDR3 in DNA: TGTGCCAGCAGCTTAGCGGGGACGTCGGGCACTGAAGCTTTCTTT.

V and J are TRBV30 and TRBJ2-1; a weak D match, TRBD2 (5 bases). Germline values: CDR1 GTSNPN, CDR2 SVGIG (reference sequence). The ends were cut back, 2 bases at V and 5 bases at J, with 22 bases in the middle. The CDR3 covers 17 residues. CDR3 bases: TGTGCCTGGAGTCCCCGGGTCGGGGTACTGGAGAACAATGAGCAGTTCTTC. This translates into CAWSPRVGVLENNEQFF.

The V and J genes are TRBV29-1 and TRBJ1-2; D might be TRBD1 (5 bases). V lost 2 bases and J lost 4, with 14 bases in between. Germline CDR1 and CDR2: SQVTM and ANQGSEA. The CDR3 length is 14 residues. This CDR3 reads CSVEFRGWGYGYTF. The DNA of the CDR3 is TGCAGCGTTGAATTCCGGGGCTGGGGCTATGGCTACACCTTC.

The V call is TRBV6-2 or TRBV6-3, the J call TRBJ2-7; no firm D call. Germline-derived CDR1 and CDR2 are MNHEY and SVGEGT. The CDR3 loop spans 13 amino acids. The V gene lost 7 bases and the J gene lost 5 bases, with 15 bases spanning the gap. This chain's CDR3 is CASNGGNSNEQYF. The DNA for the CDR3 is TGTGCCAGCAATGGTGGAAATTCCAACGAGCAGTACTTC.

The rearrangement uses TRBV20-1 and TRBJ2-7, with 10 bases that match TRBD2. The V gene's germline CDR1 is DFQATT and CDR2 SNEGSKA (reference sequence). The CDR3 consists of 14 residues. Trimming cost V 5 bases and J 3 bases; bases outside gene matches: 7. This chain's CDR3 is CSAPKGTSDYEQYF. CDR3 DNA: TGCAGTGCTCCAAAAGGGACTAGCGACTACGAGCAGTACTTC.

This clonotype was detected a few times. The chain links TRBV5-5 to TRBJ2-2, with 8 bases that match TRBD1. Looked up from germline, CDR1 is SGHKS and CDR2 is YYEKEE (reference sequence). The CDR3 contains 17 residues. V shed 1 base, J shed 3 bases, and the junction held 8 bases outside the gene matches. The CDR3 DNA reads as TGTGCCAGCAGCTTGCGGTCAGGGGGCCCCCACACCGGGGAGCTGTTTTTT. Residues: CASSLRSGGPHTGELFF.

The chain couples TRBV20-1 to TRBJ2-3; D is uncertain. V was trimmed by 2 bases and J by 4 bases, leaving 7 bases between them. Germline CDR1 and CDR2: DFQATT and SNEGSKA (reference sequence). The CDR3 is 12 amino acids. The CDR3 region has the DNA TGCAGTGCTAGAAAGTCAGCAGATACGCAGTATTTT. This encodes CSARKSADTQYF.

This clonotype was detected many times. The gene calls are TRBV12-3 or TRBV12-4 and TRBJ1-1; D gene unclear. The V end lost 4 bases, the J end lost 1 base, and 10 bases lay between the germline ends. This CDR3 is 14 amino acids long. The CDR3 region is CASSYAGRNTEAFF. The CDR3 region has the DNA TGTGCCAGCAGTTATGCGGGGAGGAACACTGAAGCTTTCTTT.

This clonotype appeared many times. The chain employs TRBV12-3 or TRBV12-4 and TRBJ2-1; 7 bases align to TRBD2. J gave up 4 bases and V 6 bases, and 9 bases lay outside the gene matches. This CDR3 is built from 15 residues. The CDR3 nucleotides are TGTGCCAGCAGGGCAACTAGCGCCGGTTACAATGAGCAGTTCTTC. This sequence encodes CASRATSAGYNEQFF.

This clonotype came up many times. The CDR3 DNA follows: TGTGCCAGCAGCCTCGCTGGGCGGGGCTCCAATGAGCAGTTCTTC. The encoded protein is CASSLAGRGSNEQFF. The chain combines TRBV11-2 with TRBJ2-1, with D perhaps matching TRBD2 (6 bases). This CDR3 is 15 amino acids long. Germline lookup yields CDR1 SGHAT and CDR2 FQNNGV. V was trimmed by 5 bases and J by 6 bases, leaving 17 bases between them.

This clonotype was seen a handful of times. V and J are TRBV24-1 and TRBJ2-2; weak D call: TRBD1 (6 bases). V lost 5 bases to trimming and J lost 7 bases, with 19 bases between them. The CDR3 covers 16 residues. Germline CDR1 is KGHDR and CDR2 is SFDVKD. CDR3 in DNA: TGTGCCACCAGTGGGGGACACACAGGGTTCGGCGGGGAGCTGTTTTTT. Residues: CATSGGHTGFGGELFF.

The genes are TRBV11-2 and TRBJ2-2; either TRBD1 or TRBD2 may fit D (6 bases each). Trimming cost V 3 bases and J 3 bases, with 11 bases left between them. The CDR3 is 15 residues long. Looked up from germline, CDR1 is SGHAT and CDR2 is FQNNGV. The CDR3 bases are TGTGCCAGCAGCTTTAGGGGGGCTGACACCGGGGAGCTGTTTTTT. It is translated as CASSFRGADTGELFF.

This chain joins TRBV10-3 and TRBJ1-4; D is ambiguous. CDR1 and CDR2 from the germline V gene are ENHRY and SYGVKD. The CDR3 covers 15 residues. V was pared by 6 bases and J by 6 bases, with 17 bases between. In DNA, the CDR3 is TGTGCCATCAGGAGAAATCGGGCAACCGATGAAAAACTGTTTTTT. Protein: CAIRRNRATDEKLFF.

At least ten counts were recorded for this clonotype. V is TRBV10-3 and J is TRBJ2-7, with 8 bases fitting TRBD1. With 10 bases clipped from V and 2 bases from J, the junction kept 7 bases outside the gene matches. The length of the CDR3 is 13 residues. The germline gives CDR1 ENHRY, CDR2 SYGVKD. In nucleotides, the CDR3 is TGTGCCACGGGACAGGCCCAAACCTACGAGCAGTACTTC. It codes for CATGQAQTYEQYF.